Shown below are 27 T cell receptor beta chains from a single sample sequenced in a study of T cells expressing NK-cell markers. TCRdb reprocessed the 5' RACE reads, keeping one entry per CDR3 protein, no DNA. The sample shows 200,000 to 300,000 distinct CDR3 sequences, and about 4% sits with its ten largest clones. The sequencing input was blood T cells: a sorted CD56 or NKG2C T cell subset, CD4+ or CD8+ T cells, or bulk PBMC T cells (not recorded which). These receptors were taken from a woman aged 18-70 years in good health.

The rearrangement joins TRBV30 to TRBJ1-4. Germline CDR1 and CDR2: GTSNPN and SVGIG (reference sequence). This CDR3 has 14 amino acids. The CDR3 here is CAWSIGSPGEKLFF.

This chain links TRBV5-8 with TRBJ1-5; checking the TCRdb D call of TRBD1 is not possible without DNA. This CDR3 has 15 residues. In germline, CDR1 is SGHTS, CDR2 YDEGEE. Here the CDR3 reads CASSAYRVSNQPQHF.

The genes are TRBV6-1 and TRBJ1-2. The CDR3 is 14 residues long. The germline gives CDR1 MNHNS, CDR2 SASEGT. This chain's CDR3 is CASSEFRHSYGYTF.

The CDR3 sequence is CATSREGLGMGEQFF. The chain carries TRBV15 and TRBJ2-1; TCRdb outputs TRBD2, but without DNA this stays unchecked. Germline V lookup: CDR1 LNHNV, CDR2 YYDKDF (reference sequence). This CDR3 has 15 residues.

CDR3 loop: CASSLTGANSPLHF. The chain links TRBV7-3 to TRBJ1-6; TCRdb calls TRBD1, which cannot be checked without DNA. CDR1 and CDR2 from the germline V gene are SGHTA and FQGTGA. The length of the CDR3 is 14 residues.

J is TRBJ1-5 and V is TRBV6-5; TCRdb gives TRBD1 as the D gene, but with no DNA this cannot be confirmed. This CDR3 has 15 residues. The germline V gene has CDR1 MNHEY and CDR2 SVGAGI. The CDR3 reads CASSYSQGGNQPQHF.

J is TRBJ2-2 and V is TRBV5-1; TCRdb reports TRBD1, a call that lacks DNA to check it against. This CDR3 comprises 15 residues. Germline CDR1 reads SGHRS; CDR2 reads YFSETQ. The CDR3 is CASSARQGDTGELFF.

The genes are TRBV27 and TRBJ1-1. The length of the CDR3 is 11 residues. Germline loops: CDR1 MNHEY, CDR2 SMNVEV (reference sequence). This CDR3 reads CASWENTEAFF.

V usage is TRBV7-2 and J usage is TRBJ2-7; TCRdb's D call, TRBD1, is unchecked because there is no DNA. The V gene's germline CDR1 is SGHTA and CDR2 FQGNSA. This CDR3 region has 15 residues. The CDR3 reads CASSLGQGAPYEQYF.

V and J are TRBV20-1 and TRBJ2-7; absent DNA, TCRdb's TRBD2 call cannot be checked. Germline CDR1 DFQATT, CDR2 SNEGSKA (reference sequence). The CDR3 loop spans 14 amino acids. The CDR3 loop reads CSAIIAGGPHEQYF.

CDR3 region: CASSQGSRLAGYNEQFF. The V call is TRBV4-3, the J call TRBJ2-1; there is no DNA to check the TCRdb D call of TRBD2. The CDR3 is made up of 17 amino acids. CDR1 is LGHNA and CDR2 is YSLEER in the germline V gene.

V gene TRBV15 combines with J gene TRBJ1-1. This CDR3 spans 13 amino acids. From germline, CDR1 is LNHNV and CDR2 YYDKDF (reference sequence). This chain's CDR3 is CATSREPNTEAFF.

The chain carries TRBV6-1 and TRBJ1-2. Looked up from germline, CDR1 is MNHNS and CDR2 is SASEGT. CDR3 size: 13 residues. CDR3 protein: CASLDGGWHGYTF.

The gene calls are TRBV20-1 and TRBJ2-4. Germline CDR1 DFQATT, CDR2 SNEGSKA (reference sequence). There are 13 residues in the CDR3. The CDR3 loop reads CSAQAVAKNIQYF.

This rearrangement joins TRBV7-2 to TRBJ2-1; without DNA, the TCRdb call of TRBD1 cannot be checked. CDR1 and CDR2 from the germline V gene are SGHTA and FQGNSA. The CDR3 covers 17 residues. CDR3 residues: CASTSGRGGTRYNEQFF.

This chain links TRBV5-1 with TRBJ2-5; absent DNA, TCRdb's TRBD2 call cannot be checked. This CDR3 contains 14 residues. Per the germline V gene, CDR1 is SGHRS and CDR2 is YFSETQ. CDR3 sequence reads: CACSPRLAQETQYF.

The chain couples TRBV29-1 to TRBJ2-1; no DNA is available, so the TRBD2 call from TCRdb remains unchecked. Germline CDR1 is SQVTM and CDR2 is ANQGSEA. The CDR3 is 14 residues long. The CDR3 loop reads CSVLPSPATNEQFF.

The CDR3 protein is CASSEAAARREQYF. This chain links TRBV6-1 with TRBJ2-7; TCRdb picks TRBD2, but there is no DNA to check that call. CDR1 is MNHNS and CDR2 is SASEGT in the germline V gene. The CDR3 covers 14 residues.

The J gene is TRBJ2-3, the V gene TRBV30; TCRdb's D call, TRBD1, is unchecked because there is no DNA. The CDR3 runs 11 residues. Germline CDR1 is GTSNPN and CDR2 is SVGIG (reference sequence). CDR3: CAWRGGGTQYF.

The chain joins TRBV6-5 to TRBJ2-3; as DNA is missing, the TRBD2 call by TCRdb cannot be tested. The CDR3 is 16 amino acids. Germline CDR1 is MNHEY and CDR2 is SVGAGI. The CDR3 region is CASSYSGGSLTDTQYF.

V and J are TRBV19 and TRBJ2-2; TCRdb lists TRBD1, though no DNA is available to test this call. Germline CDR1 is LNHDA and CDR2 is SQIVND (reference sequence). This CDR3 spans 14 amino acids. CDR3 amino acids: CASSIARVTGELFF.

The rearrangement links TRBV29-1 to TRBJ2-1; TCRdb selects TRBD2, and the lack of DNA leaves this call unchecked. The V gene's germline CDR1 is SQVTM and CDR2 ANQGSEA. CDR3 size: 14 residues. This CDR3 reads CSVGTASSYNEQFF.

The genes are TRBV6-5 and TRBJ2-2; TCRdb names TRBD2, which stays unverified in the absence of DNA. The CDR3 consists of 17 residues. Germline CDR1 and CDR2: MNHEY and SVGAGI. CDR3 residues: CASSWGLDRAWTGELFF.

The V gene is TRBV18, the J gene TRBJ1-3. Germline V gene lookup returns CDR1 KGHSH and CDR2 LQKENI. The CDR3 is 13 amino acids. Here the CDR3 reads CASSPQGRNTIYF.

This rearrangement joins TRBV7-2 to TRBJ2-2; TCRdb's D call of TRBD2 is untestable without DNA. Germline CDR1 is SGHTA and CDR2 is FQGNSA. This CDR3 comprises 16 residues. The CDR3 here is CASSRNSGRNTGELFF.

V and J are TRBV5-5 and TRBJ2-7; TCRdb designates TRBD1, a call that cannot be tested without DNA. This CDR3 is built from 15 residues. Germline-derived CDR1 and CDR2 are SGHKS and YYEKEE (reference sequence). CDR3 in amino acids: CASSLRGTYAYEQYF.

The V and J genes are TRBV3-1 and TRBJ2-7; the D gene TCRdb calls, TRBD2, cannot be checked with no DNA. The CDR3 is 15 residues long. The V gene's germline CDR1 is LGHDT and CDR2 YNNKEL (reference sequence). The CDR3 spells CASSPGLAGKYEQYF.